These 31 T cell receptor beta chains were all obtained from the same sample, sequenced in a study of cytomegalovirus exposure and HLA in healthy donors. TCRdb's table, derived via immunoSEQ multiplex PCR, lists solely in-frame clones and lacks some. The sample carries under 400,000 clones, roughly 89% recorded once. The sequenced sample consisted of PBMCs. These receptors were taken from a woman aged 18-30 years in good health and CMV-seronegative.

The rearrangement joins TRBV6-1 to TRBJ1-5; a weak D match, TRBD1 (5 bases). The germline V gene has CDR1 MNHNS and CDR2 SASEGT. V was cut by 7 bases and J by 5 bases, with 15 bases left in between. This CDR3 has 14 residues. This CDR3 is CASTPETDHQPQHF. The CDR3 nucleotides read TGTGCCAGCACCCCCGAGACAGATCATCAGCCCCAGCATTTT.

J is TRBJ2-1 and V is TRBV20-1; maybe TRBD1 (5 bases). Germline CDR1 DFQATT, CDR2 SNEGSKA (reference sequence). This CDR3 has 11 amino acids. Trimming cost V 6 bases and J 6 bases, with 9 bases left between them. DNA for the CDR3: TGCAGTGCCCAGGGCCCCAATGAGCAGTTCTTC. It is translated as CSAQGPNEQFF.

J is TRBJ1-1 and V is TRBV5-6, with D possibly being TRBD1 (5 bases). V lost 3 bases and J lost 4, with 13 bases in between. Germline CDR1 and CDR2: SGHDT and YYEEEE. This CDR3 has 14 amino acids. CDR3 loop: CASSYTGPGTEAFF. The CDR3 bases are TGTGCCAGCAGCTATACAGGTCCGGGCACTGAAGCTTTCTTT.

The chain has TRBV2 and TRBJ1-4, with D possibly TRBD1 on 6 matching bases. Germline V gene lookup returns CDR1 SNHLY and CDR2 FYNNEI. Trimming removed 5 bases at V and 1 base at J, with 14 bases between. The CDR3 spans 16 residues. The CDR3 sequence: CASSSNRVGTNEKLFF. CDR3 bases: TGTGCCAGCAGTTCTAACAGGGTCGGAACTAATGAAAAACTGTTTTTT.

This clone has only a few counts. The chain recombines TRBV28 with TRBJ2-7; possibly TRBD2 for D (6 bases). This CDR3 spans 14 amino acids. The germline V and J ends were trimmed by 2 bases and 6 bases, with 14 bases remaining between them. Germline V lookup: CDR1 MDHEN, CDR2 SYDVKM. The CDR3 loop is CASSLIGGTSEQYF. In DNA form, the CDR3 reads TGTGCCAGCAGTTTAATAGGCGGGACGAGCGAGCAGTACTTC. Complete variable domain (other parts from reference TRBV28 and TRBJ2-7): DVKVTQSSRYLVKRTGEKVFLECVQDMDHENMFWYRQDPGLGLRLIYFSYDVKMKEKGDIPEGYSVSREKKERFSLILESASTNQTSMYLCASSLIGGTSEQYFGPGTRLTVT.

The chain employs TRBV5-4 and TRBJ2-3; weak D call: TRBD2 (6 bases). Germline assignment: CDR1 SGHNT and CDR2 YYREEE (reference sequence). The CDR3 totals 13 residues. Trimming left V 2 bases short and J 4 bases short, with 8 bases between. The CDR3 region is CASSFRLADTQYF. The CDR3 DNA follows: TGTGCCAGCAGCTTTAGACTAGCAGATACGCAGTATTTT.

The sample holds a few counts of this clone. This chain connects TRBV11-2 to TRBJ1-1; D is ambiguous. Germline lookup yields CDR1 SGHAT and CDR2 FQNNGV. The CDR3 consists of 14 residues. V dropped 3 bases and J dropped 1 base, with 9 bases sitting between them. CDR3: CASSFPRQNTEAFF. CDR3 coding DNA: TGTGCCAGCAGCTTTCCCAGACAGAACACTGAAGCTTTCTTT.

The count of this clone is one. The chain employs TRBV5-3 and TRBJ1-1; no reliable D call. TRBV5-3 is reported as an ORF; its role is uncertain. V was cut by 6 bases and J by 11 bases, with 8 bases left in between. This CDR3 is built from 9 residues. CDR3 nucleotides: TGTGCCAGAACCATCAGGGCTTTCTTT. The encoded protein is CARTIRAFF.

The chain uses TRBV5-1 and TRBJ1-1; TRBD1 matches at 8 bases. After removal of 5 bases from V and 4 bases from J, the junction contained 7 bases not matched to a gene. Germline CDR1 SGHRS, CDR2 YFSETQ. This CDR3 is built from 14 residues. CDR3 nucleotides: TGCGCCAGCAGGTCGACAGGGGTTAGCACTGAAGCTTTCTTT. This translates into CASRSTGVSTEAFF.

CDR3 bases: TGTGCCAGCAGTTTAACTCCCGAGGGAGTCTATGGCTACACCTTC. Its protein is CASSLTPEGVYGYTF. The chain has TRBV27 and TRBJ1-2; D is ambiguous. CDR3 size: 15 residues. The germline V gene encodes CDR1 MNHEY and CDR2 SMNVEV (reference sequence). V was trimmed by 2 bases and J by 4 bases, leaving 14 bases between them.

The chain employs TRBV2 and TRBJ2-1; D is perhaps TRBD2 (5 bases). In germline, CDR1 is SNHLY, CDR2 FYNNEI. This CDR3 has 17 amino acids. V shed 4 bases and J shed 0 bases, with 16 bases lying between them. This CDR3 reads CASSGEGSGSSYNEQFF. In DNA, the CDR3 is TGTGCCAGCAGTGGAGAAGGGTCTGGGAGCTCCTACAATGAGCAGTTCTTC. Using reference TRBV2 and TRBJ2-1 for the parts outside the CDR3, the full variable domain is EPEVTQTPSHQVTQMGQEVILRCVPISNHLYFYWYRQILGQKVEFLVSFYNNEISEKSEIFDDQFSVERPDGSNFTLKIRSTKLEDSAMYFCASSGEGSGSSYNEQFFGPGTRLTVL.

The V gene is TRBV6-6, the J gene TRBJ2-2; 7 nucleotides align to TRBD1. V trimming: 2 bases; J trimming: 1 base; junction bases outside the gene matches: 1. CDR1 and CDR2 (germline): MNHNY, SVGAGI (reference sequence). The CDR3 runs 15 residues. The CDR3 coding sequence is TGTGCCAGCAGTTACCGACAGGGGAACACCGGGGAGCTGTTTTTT. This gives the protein CASSYRQGNTGELFF.

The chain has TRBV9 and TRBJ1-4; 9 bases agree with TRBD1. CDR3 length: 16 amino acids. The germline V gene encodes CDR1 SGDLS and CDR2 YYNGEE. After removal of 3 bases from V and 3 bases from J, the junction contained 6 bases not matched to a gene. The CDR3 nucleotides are TGTGCCAGCAGCGCGGGACAGGGAATGCCTAATGAAAAACTGTTTTTT. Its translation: CASSAGQGMPNEKLFF.

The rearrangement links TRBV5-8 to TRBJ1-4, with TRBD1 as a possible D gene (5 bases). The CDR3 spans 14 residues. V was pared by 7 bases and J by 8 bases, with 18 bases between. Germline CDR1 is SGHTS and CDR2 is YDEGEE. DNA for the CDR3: TGTGCCAGCGGGGTAGGGAGGGGACCCGAAAAACTGTTTTTT. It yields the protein CASGVGRGPEKLFF.

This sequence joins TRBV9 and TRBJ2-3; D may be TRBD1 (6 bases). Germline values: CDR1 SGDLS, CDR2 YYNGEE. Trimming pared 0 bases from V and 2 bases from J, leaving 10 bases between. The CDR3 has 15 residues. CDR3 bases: TGTGCCAGCAGCGTAGGTGAGGGGGTCACAGATACGCAGTATTTT. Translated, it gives CASSVGEGVTDTQYF.

The CDR3 loop reads CASRVGQYNQPQHF. In DNA form, the CDR3 reads TGTGCCAGCAGGGTTGGACAGTACAATCAGCCCCAGCATTTT. The chain uses TRBV6-5 and TRBJ1-5, with D tentatively TRBD1 (6 bases). The CDR3 consists of 14 residues. The ends were cut back, 6 bases at V and 3 bases at J, with 12 bases in the middle. The germline V gene encodes CDR1 MNHEY and CDR2 SVGAGI.

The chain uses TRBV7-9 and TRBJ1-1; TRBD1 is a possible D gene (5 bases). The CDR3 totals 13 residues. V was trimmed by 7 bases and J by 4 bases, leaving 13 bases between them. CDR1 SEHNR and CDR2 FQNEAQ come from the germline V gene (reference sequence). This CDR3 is CASKRGGGTEAFF. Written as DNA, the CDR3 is TGTGCCAGCAAGCGCGGGGGAGGCACTGAAGCTTTCTTT.

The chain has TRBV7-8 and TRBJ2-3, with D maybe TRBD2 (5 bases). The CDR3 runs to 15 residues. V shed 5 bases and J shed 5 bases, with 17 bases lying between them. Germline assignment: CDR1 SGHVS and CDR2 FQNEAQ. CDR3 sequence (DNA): TGTGCCAGCAGCCCCGCCCGCATAGCGATAGATACGCAGTATTTT. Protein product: CASSPARIAIDTQYF.

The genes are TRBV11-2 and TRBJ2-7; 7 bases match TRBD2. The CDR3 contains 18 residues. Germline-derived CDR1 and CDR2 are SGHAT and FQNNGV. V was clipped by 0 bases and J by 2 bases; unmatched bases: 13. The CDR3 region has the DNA TGTGCCAGCAGCTTAGATATAAGCGGGACGGAACTTCCCTACGAGCAGTACTTC. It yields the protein CASSLDISGTELPYEQYF.

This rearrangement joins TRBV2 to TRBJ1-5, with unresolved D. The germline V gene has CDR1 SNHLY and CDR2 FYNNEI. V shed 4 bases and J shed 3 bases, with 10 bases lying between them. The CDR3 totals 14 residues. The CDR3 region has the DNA TGTGCCAGCAGTGGATTCACACCCAATCAGCCCCAGCATTTT. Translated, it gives CASSGFTPNQPQHF.

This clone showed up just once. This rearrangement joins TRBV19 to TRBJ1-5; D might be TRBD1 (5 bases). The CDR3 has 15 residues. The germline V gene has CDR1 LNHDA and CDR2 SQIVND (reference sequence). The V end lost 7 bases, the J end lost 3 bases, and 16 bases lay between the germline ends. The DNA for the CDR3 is TGTGCCAGTAAATCCGTCAGGGCTAACAATCAGCCCCAGCATTTT. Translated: CASKSVRANNQPQHF. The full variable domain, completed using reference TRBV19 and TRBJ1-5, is DGGITQSPKYLFRKEGQNVTLSCEQNLNHDAMYWYRQDPGQGLRLIYYSQIVNDFQKGDIAEGYSVSREKKESFPLTVTSAQKNPTAFYLCASKSVRANNQPQHFGDGTRLSIL.

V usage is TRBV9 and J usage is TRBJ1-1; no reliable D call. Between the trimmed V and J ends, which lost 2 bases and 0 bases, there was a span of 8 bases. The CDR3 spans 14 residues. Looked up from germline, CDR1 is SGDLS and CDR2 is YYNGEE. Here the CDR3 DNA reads TGTGCCAGCAGCGTGGCAGACATGAACACTGAAGCTTTCTTT. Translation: CASSVADMNTEAFF. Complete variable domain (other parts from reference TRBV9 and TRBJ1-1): DSGVTQTPKHLITATGQRVTLRCSPRSGDLSVYWYQQSLDQGLQFLIQYYNGEERAKGNILERFSAQQFPDLHSELNLSSLELGDSALYFCASSVADMNTEAFFGQGTRLTVV.

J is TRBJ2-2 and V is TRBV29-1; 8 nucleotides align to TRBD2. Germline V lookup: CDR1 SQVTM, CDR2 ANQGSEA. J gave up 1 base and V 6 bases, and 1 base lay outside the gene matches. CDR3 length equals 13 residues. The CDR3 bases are TGCAGCGTAGCGGGGGAGAACACCGGGGAGCTGTTTTTT. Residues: CSVAGENTGELFF.

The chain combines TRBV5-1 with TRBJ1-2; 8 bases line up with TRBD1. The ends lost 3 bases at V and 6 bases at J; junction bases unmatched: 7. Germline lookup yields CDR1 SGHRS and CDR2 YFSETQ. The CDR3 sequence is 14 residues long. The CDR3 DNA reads TGCGCCAGCAGCTCGACAGGGGCGCAGAATGGCTACACCTTC. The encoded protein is CASSSTGAQNGYTF.

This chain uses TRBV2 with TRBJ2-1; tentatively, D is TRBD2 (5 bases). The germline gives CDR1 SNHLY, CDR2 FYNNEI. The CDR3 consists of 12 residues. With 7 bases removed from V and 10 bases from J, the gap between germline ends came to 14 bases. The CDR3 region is CASKEGTGEQFF. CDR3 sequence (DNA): TGTGCCAGCAAAGAGGGCACGGGAGAGCAGTTCTTC.

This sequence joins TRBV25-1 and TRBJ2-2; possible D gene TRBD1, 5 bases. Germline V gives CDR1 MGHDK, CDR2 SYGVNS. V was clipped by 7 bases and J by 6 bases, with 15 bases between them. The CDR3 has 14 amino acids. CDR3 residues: CASTPRVGAGELFF. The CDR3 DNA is TGTGCCAGCACCCCGCGCGTAGGGGCCGGGGAGCTGTTTTTT.

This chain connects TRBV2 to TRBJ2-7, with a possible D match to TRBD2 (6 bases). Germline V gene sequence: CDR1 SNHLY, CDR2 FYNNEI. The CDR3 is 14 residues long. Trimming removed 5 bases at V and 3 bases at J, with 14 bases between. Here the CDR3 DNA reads TGTGCCAGCAGTTGGGAGGAGGGTTACTACGAGCAGTACTTC. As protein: CASSWEEGYYEQYF.

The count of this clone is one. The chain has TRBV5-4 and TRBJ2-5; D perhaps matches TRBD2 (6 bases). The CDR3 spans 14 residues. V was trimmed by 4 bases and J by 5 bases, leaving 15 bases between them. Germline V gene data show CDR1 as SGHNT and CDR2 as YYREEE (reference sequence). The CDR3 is CASSPDGRRETQYF. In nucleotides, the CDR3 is TGTGCCAGCAGCCCGGACGGGAGAAGGGAGACCCAGTACTTC.

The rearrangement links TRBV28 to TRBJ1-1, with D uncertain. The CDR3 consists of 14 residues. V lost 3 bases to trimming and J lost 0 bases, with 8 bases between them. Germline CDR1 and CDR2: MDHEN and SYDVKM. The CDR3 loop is CASSLRALNTEAFF. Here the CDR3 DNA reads TGTGCCAGCAGTTTGCGGGCGCTGAACACTGAAGCTTTCTTT.

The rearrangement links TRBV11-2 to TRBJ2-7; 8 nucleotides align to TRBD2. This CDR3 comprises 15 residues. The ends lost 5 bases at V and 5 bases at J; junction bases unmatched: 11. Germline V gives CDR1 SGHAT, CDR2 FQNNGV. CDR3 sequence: CASSSSRTGGNEQYF. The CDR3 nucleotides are TGTGCCAGCAGCAGTAGCCGCACGGGGGGGAACGAGCAGTACTTC. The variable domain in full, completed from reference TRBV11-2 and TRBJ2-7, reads EAGVAQSPRYKIIEKRQSVAFWCNPISGHATLYWYQQILGQGPKLLIQFQNNGVVDDSQLPKDRFSAERLKGVDSTLKIQPAKLEDSAVYLCASSSSRTGGNEQYFGPGTRLTVT.

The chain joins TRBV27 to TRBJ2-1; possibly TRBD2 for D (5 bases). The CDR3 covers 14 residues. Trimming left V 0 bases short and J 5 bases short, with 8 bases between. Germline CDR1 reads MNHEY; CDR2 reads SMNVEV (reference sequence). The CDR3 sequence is CASSLSSLDNEQFF. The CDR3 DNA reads TGTGCCAGCAGTTTATCGTCACTAGACAATGAGCAGTTCTTC.